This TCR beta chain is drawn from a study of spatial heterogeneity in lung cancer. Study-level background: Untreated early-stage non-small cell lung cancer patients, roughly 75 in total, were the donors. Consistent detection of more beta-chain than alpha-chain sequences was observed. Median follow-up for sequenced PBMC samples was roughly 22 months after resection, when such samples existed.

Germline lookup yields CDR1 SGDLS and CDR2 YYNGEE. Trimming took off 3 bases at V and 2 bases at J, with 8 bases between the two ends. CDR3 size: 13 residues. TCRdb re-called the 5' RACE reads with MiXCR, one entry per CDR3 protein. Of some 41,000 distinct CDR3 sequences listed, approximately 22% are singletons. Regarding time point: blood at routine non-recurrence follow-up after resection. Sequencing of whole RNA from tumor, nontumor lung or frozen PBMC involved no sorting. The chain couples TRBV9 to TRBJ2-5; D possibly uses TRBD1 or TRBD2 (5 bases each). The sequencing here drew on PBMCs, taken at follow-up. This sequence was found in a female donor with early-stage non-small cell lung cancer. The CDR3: CASSGGIQETQYF. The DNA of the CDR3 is TGTGCCAGCAGCGGGGGGATTCAAGAGACCCAGTACTTC.